These 16 T cell receptor beta chains were sequenced from one sample in a study of blood T cell repertoires in COVID-19. Libraries were prepared by immunoSEQ multiplex PCR; TCRdb keeps only in-frame clonotypes and omits some of them. The data contain about 270,000 clones, 70% to 90% of them singletons. What was sequenced was peripheral blood. Source of these receptors: a woman aged 25 to 39 with COVID-19, enrolled during active disease.

The rearrangement uses TRBV5-1 and TRBJ1-4; 7 bases map to TRBD1. V dropped 7 bases and J dropped 4; count of bases not matched to a gene: 4. The germline V gene encodes CDR1 SGHRS and CDR2 YFSETQ. The CDR3 is 13 amino acids. The CDR3 region is CASQGQLNEKLFF. CDR3 coding DNA: TGCGCCAGCCAGGGACAGCTTAATGAAAAACTGTTTTTT.

The gene calls are TRBV27 and TRBJ2-1; perhaps TRBD2 as D (5 bases). The CDR3 extends over 14 amino acids. The germline V and J ends were trimmed by 2 bases and 4 bases, with 9 bases remaining between them. CDR1 is MNHEY and CDR2 is SMNVEV in the germline V gene (reference sequence). The CDR3 reads CASSLRGAYNEQFF. CDR3 DNA sequence: TGTGCCAGCAGTTTACGGGGAGCTTACAATGAGCAGTTCTTC.

The chain combines TRBV2 with TRBJ2-1, with D unresolved. Germline V gives CDR1 SNHLY, CDR2 FYNNEI. The CDR3 covers 13 residues. V lost 8 bases to trimming and J lost 5 bases, with 13 bases between them. The CDR3 DNA sequence: TGTGCCAGCGATAGGAGAGGAAACAATGAGCAGTTCTTC. It codes for CASDRRGNNEQFF.

A few counts support this clone. This chain connects TRBV11-2 to TRBJ1-6; TRBD1 agrees at 7 bases. Germline V lookup: CDR1 SGHAT, CDR2 FQNNGV. This CDR3 spans 15 amino acids. The V segment lost 5 bases and the J segment 8 bases; nucleotides outside the gene matches: 9. The CDR3 region is CASSQGQSQHSPLHF. CDR3 sequence (DNA): TGTGCCAGCAGCCAGGGACAGTCCCAGCATTCACCCCTCCACTTT.

This clone was seen a single time. The V and J genes are TRBV5-5 and TRBJ2-7; 9 nucleotides line up with TRBD1. The V gene end was trimmed by 6 bases and the J gene end by 3 bases; junction bases not matched to a gene: 10. The CDR3 length is 15 residues. Germline lookup yields CDR1 SGHKS and CDR2 YYEKEE (reference sequence). The CDR3 spells CASTPSGTGIYEQYF. CDR3 sequence (DNA): TGTGCCAGCACCCCCTCTGGGACAGGGATCTACGAGCAGTACTTC. Supplemented by reference TRBV5-5 and TRBJ2-7, the full variable domain reads DAGVTQSPTHLIKTRGQQVTLRCSPISGHKSVSWYQQVLGQGPQFIFQYYEKEERGRGNFPDRFSARQFPNYSSELNVNALLLGDSALYLCASTPSGTGIYEQYFGPGTRLTVT.

V and J are TRBV5-1 and TRBJ2-5; TRBD2 aligns across 9 bases. Germline trimming cut 3 bases from V and 1 base from J; bases unmatched to any gene: 4. Germline lookup yields CDR1 SGHRS and CDR2 YFSETQ. There are 15 residues in the CDR3. The CDR3 protein is CASSSGLAPQETQYF. The CDR3 DNA is TGCGCCAGCAGCTCGGGACTAGCCCCCCAAGAGACCCAGTACTTC.

The rearrangement joins TRBV27 to TRBJ2-7, with D possibly matching TRBD1 (5 bases). In germline, CDR1 is MNHEY, CDR2 SMNVEV (reference sequence). The ends were cut back, 7 bases at V and 7 bases at J, with 17 bases in the middle. This CDR3 is 13 amino acids long. CDR3 coding DNA: TGTGCCAGCAAGGGTGGGGCCCCCAGAGAGCAGTACTTC. It specifies CASKGGAPREQYF.

This clone was seen a single time. The genes are TRBV7-8 and TRBJ2-7, with unresolved D. In germline, CDR1 is SGHVS, CDR2 FQNEAQ. Deletions cut 2 bases from V and 7 bases from J, with 9 bases between. The CDR3 has 12 residues. In DNA form, the CDR3 reads TGTGCCAGCAGCTTACAGGCTGTGGAGCAGTACTTC. Translated: CASSLQAVEQYF.

The CDR3 sequence is CASSPGTESYGYTF. The DNA for the CDR3 is TGTGCCAGCAGCCCTGGGACAGAATCCTATGGCTACACCTTC. J is TRBJ1-2 and V is TRBV7-8, with TRBD1 identical over 7 bases. The CDR3 loop spans 14 amino acids. Germline trimming cut 5 bases from V and 4 bases from J; bases unmatched to any gene: 7. CDR1 and CDR2 from the germline V gene are SGHVS and FQNEAQ.

The rearrangement joins TRBV3-1 (or the pseudogene TRBV3-2) to TRBJ2-5, with 7 bases that match TRBD2. CDR3 length: 15 residues. Germline-derived CDR1 and CDR2 are LGHDT and YNNKEL (reference sequence). V shed 4 bases, J shed 2 bases, and the junction held 7 bases outside the gene matches. The CDR3 sequence is CASSPGLEIQETQYF. The CDR3, as DNA: TGTGCCAGCAGCCCCGGACTAGAAATACAAGAGACCCAGTACTTC.

The V and J genes are TRBV19 and TRBJ2-1, with TRBD2 matching over 7 bases. V lost 3 bases to trimming and J lost 7 bases; unmatched junction nucleotides: 9. This CDR3 has 15 residues. Per the germline V gene, CDR1 is LNHDA and CDR2 is SQIVND (reference sequence). CDR3 loop: CASSIWSSGSNEQFF. CDR3 nucleotides: TGTGCCAGTAGTATTTGGTCTAGCGGTAGTAATGAGCAGTTCTTC. Variable domain in full (rest from reference TRBV19 and TRBJ2-1): DGGITQSPKYLFRKEGQNVTLSCEQNLNHDAMYWYRQDPGQGLRLIYYSQIVNDFQKGDIAEGYSVSREKKESFPLTVTSAQKNPTAFYLCASSIWSSGSNEQFFGPGTRLTVL.

V usage is TRBV6-6 and J usage is TRBJ2-5; TRBD1 matches 8 bases. Trimming removed 6 bases from V and 4 bases from J; junction bases left unmatched: 7. The CDR3 loop spans 14 amino acids. Germline CDR1 reads MNHNY; CDR2 reads SVGAGI (reference sequence). The CDR3, as DNA: TGTGCCAGCAGGGACACAGGGGGGCGAGAGACCCAGTACTTC. It encodes CASRDTGGRETQYF.

This chain links TRBV5-1 with TRBJ1-4; D is unclear. V lost 0 bases and J 8 bases, leaving 14 bases between the germline ends. The CDR3 contains 15 residues. CDR1 and CDR2 from the germline V gene are SGHRS and YFSETQ. CDR3 protein: CASSLGASFGEKLFF. The DNA for the CDR3 is TGCGCCAGCAGCTTGGGTGCCAGTTTTGGCGAAAAACTGTTTTTT.

Only one count was recorded for this clone. The chain uses TRBV13 and TRBJ2-7, with TRBD1 as a possible D gene (6 bases). Trimming shortened V by 5 bases and J by 9 bases, and 20 bases separated the two germline ends. The CDR3 covers 14 residues. Germline V gene lookup returns CDR1 PRHDT and CDR2 FYEKMQ (reference sequence). The CDR3 region has the DNA TGTGCCAGCAGCCCAGGTGGGACACCCACCGGGCAGTACTTC. It encodes CASSPGGTPTGQYF. Complete variable domain (other parts from reference TRBV13 and TRBJ2-7): AAGVIQSPRHLIKEKRETATLKCYPIPRHDTVYWYQQGPGQDPQFLISFYEKMQSDKGSIPDRFSAQQFSDYHSELNMSSLELGDSALYFCASSPGGTPTGQYFGPGTRLTVT.

V usage is TRBV12-5 and J usage is TRBJ2-5; D is possibly TRBD1 (6 bases). Germline V lookup: CDR1 LGHNT, CDR2 FRNRAP. V was cut by 4 bases and J by 5 bases, with 11 bases left in between. The CDR3 length is 13 residues. The CDR3 nucleotides read TGTGCTAGTGGTTCCGGACAGTCGGAGACCCAGTACTTC. Its protein product is CASGSGQSETQYF.

CDR3 residues: CASSLGQGKGEQFF. CDR3 nucleotide sequence: TGCGCCAGCAGCTTGGGACAGGGAAAAGGGGAGCAGTTCTTC. The V gene is TRBV5-1, the J gene TRBJ2-1, with 7 bases fitting TRBD1. The CDR3 has 14 residues. Unmatched junction bases numbered 7, after V lost 0 bases and J lost 10 bases. Germline CDR1 is SGHRS and CDR2 is YFSETQ. The full variable domain, in which reference TRBV5-1 and TRBJ2-1 provide the parts outside the CDR3, is KAGVTQTPRYLIKTRGQQVTLSCSPISGHRSVSWYQQTPGQGLQFLFEYFSETQRNKGNFPGRFSGRQFSNSRSEMNVSTLELGDSALYLCASSLGQGKGEQFFGPGTRLTVL.